This section outlines one TCR beta chain sequence together with its context. Antigen unknown. This sample was included in a study of cytomegalovirus exposure and HLA in healthy donors. Study conclusions and caveats: In a later analysis, across HLA loci, associated TCR counts were highest for DRB1, lowest for HLA-C. Associated with cytomegalovirus, according to the listing, were 170 or so TCR beta chains. Common viral pathogens were later found to be apparently linked to several of the most significant clusters.

Trimming at V came to 4 bases and at J to 0 bases, leaving 13 bases not matched to a gene. The CDR3 spans 18 residues. Looked up from germline, CDR1 is SEHNR and CDR2 is FQNEAQ (reference sequence). Researchers ran the PCR with 60 Vbeta and 13 Jbeta primers. Assay: immunoSEQ multiplex PCR; the TCRdb copy retains only in-frame clones and omits some. The sample lists about 140,000 clones, roughly 80% seen once, with 11% in the top ten. The chain employs TRBV7-9 and TRBJ1-1, with TRBD1 identical over 8 bases. Sample: PBMCs. The TCR was taken from a man younger than 35 in good health and CMV-seropositive. CDR3 region: CASSYIRGLAGLNTEAFF. CDR3 nucleotide sequence: TGTGCCAGCAGCTACATCAGGGGGCTAGCTGGATTGAACACTGAAGCTTTCTTT.